This TCR beta chain derives from a study of T cell responses to AZD1222 COVID-19 vaccine. A word on this clone: The antigen remains undetermined.

This CDR3 region has 15 residues. The V gene lost 7 bases and the J gene lost 0 bases, with 14 bases spanning the gap. Germline assignment: CDR1 MNHEY and CDR2 SVGAGI. The method was immunoSEQ multiplex PCR; TCRdb's version includes in-frame clones alone and lacks a portion of them. This sample's table reports about 140,000 clones. General study findings and limits: Unmutated variant regions are reportedly the target of nearly half of TCRs that are spike-specific. Repertoire samples came only from after the peak T cell response.

The V and J genes are TRBV6-5 and TRBJ2-3, with unresolved D. The receptor's source is an adult in good health. The material sequenced was peripheral blood. CDR3 protein: CASTSPAPSTDTQYF. CDR3 sequence (DNA): TGTGCCAGCACCAGCCCAGCCCCCAGCACAGATACGCAGTATTTT.